The present T cell receptor (beta chain) was sequenced within a study of regulatory T cells in long-lasting Graves disease. This clonotype was counted at least ten times. Assembly of TCR beta libraries relied on iRepertoire HTBI primers together with Arm-PCR of CDR3 regions. How the authors handled the data: The samples included 62 TRBV and under 15 TRBJ segments. Via MiXCR, TCRdb re-called the multiplex PCR reads, giving one row per CDR3 protein. TCRdb, rather than the study authors, made the V and J calls. Of around 230,000 distinct CDR3 sequences listed, 15% to 20% are singletons. Time point of the sample: newly diagnosed GD, antithyroid drugs for less than 3 months. Generation of the TCR library employed RNA extracted from PBMCs. Xi'an, China, was home to the endocrinology department that provided patients. This TCR came from a female donor with Graves disease. This specimen was peripheral blood mononuclear cells (PBMCs), taken at new diagnosis, from a patient treated with antithyroid drugs.

The CDR3 reads CASSYEGQGYEQYF. DNA of the CDR3: TGTGCCAGCAGTTACGAGGGACAGGGCTACGAGCAGTACTTC. This chain joins TRBV6-5 and TRBJ2-7, with TRBD1 matching 9 bases. This CDR3 comprises 14 residues. The germline V gene encodes CDR1 MNHEY and CDR2 SVGAGI. J was trimmed by 3 bases and V by 2 bases; bases with no gene match: 2.